These T cell receptor beta chains were read from a single sample in a study of T cell responses to AZD1222 COVID-19 vaccine. The table came from immunoSEQ multiplex PCR; TCRdb's copy has only in-frame clones and leaves some out. This table has roughly 98,000 clones, about 88% appearing once. Sequences were derived from peripheral blood, sampled 28 days after the second AZD1222 dose. The origin of the receptors is an adult who received the AZD1222 COVID-19 vaccine. CDR3s include the opening cysteine and the closing phenylalanine or tryptophan. Each record gives: V gene, clone size, D gene, J gene, CDR3 DNA, CDR3 protein. The D gene is left open where the match is weak. Size tells how often a clone was seen (once, few, many) or the class of an expanded clone, and some rows leave it out.

>TRBV30|.|.|TRBJ2-2
TGTGCCTGGAGTCCACAGACCGGGGAGCTGTTTTTT
CAWSPQTGELFF
>TRBV5-1|.|TRBD2|TRBJ2-1
TGCGCCAGCAGCTTGGAGGGACTAGGCCCTAGTGAGCAGTTCTTC
CASSLEGLGPSEQFF
>TRBV7-2|.|.|TRBJ1-1
TGTGCCAGCAGCTTAGGCAAGCCCACTGAAGCTTTCTTT
CASSLGKPTEAFF
>TRBV15|.|TRBD2|TRBJ2-7
TGTGCCACCAGCAAACCGGGACTAGCGGGAGTCGAGCAGTACTTC
CATSKPGLAGVEQYF
>TRBV6-6|once|TRBD2|TRBJ2-1
TGTGCCAGCATCCAAGTAGCGGGAGCCGGCTACAATGAGCAGTTCTTC
CASIQVAGAGYNEQFF
>TRBV9|.|.|TRBJ2-3
TGTGCCAGCAGCGTAGGGTCTATAAGCACAGATACGCAGTATTTT
CASSVGSISTDTQYF
>TRBV5-1|.|.|TRBJ2-3
TGCGCCAGCAGCTTTGGACTGATCTACACAGATACGCAGTATTTT
CASSFGLIYTDTQYF
>TRBV4-2|once|.|TRBJ1-1
TGTGCCAGCAGCCAAGTAGGGGGGTCAAAGGAAGCTTTCTTT
CASSQVGGSKEAFF
>TRBV5-1|.|.|TRBJ2-1
TGCGCCAGCAGCGTAACACTGAGCTCCTACAATGAGCAGTTCTTC
CASSVTLSSYNEQFF
>TRBV5-1|.|.|TRBJ1-6
TGCGCCAGCAGCTTGGAGCCGGGAGCAAAGAATTCACCCCTCCACTTT
CASSLEPGAKNSPLHF
>TRBV18|.|TRBD1|TRBJ1-6
TGTGCCAGCTCAACCGGGACAGTTAATTCACCCCTCCACTTT
CASSTGTVNSPLHF
>TRBV7-7|.|.|TRBJ2-3
TGTGCCAGCAGCTTAGGTCTAGCTGCAGATACGCAGTATTTT
CASSLGLAADTQYF
>TRBV7-2|.|TRBD2|TRBJ2-5
TGTGCCAGCAGCTTCACGGGAGGGGAGACCCAGTACTTC
CASSFTGGETQYF
>TRBV9|.|.|TRBJ1-4
TGTGCCAGCAGCGATAGGAGAGGTGGTGAAAAACTGTTTTTT
CASSDRRGGEKLFF
>TRBV21-1|.|.|TRBJ2-1
TGTGCCAGCAGCAAAGGGACTAGCGGGAGGTCCTACAATGAGCAGTTCTTC
CASSKGTSGRSYNEQFF
>TRBV28|.|.|TRBJ2-7
TGTGCCAGCAGAGGTGGGGGGCTTAATGCCTACGAGCAGTACTTC
CASRGGGLNAYEQYF
>TRBV4-2|.|TRBD2|TRBJ2-5
TGTGCCAGCAGCCCCGGAGGACTAGCGGGAGTGGCGGGAGAGACCCAGTACTTC
CASSPGGLAGVAGETQYF
>TRBV30|.|.|TRBJ1-2
TGTGCCTGGACCCAGGACGGACTCTATGGCTACACCTTC
CAWTQDGLYGYTF
>TRBV3-1/TRBV3-2|.|.|TRBJ1-1
TGTGCCAGCAGCCAATCTGGTTCGCAGAACACTGAAGCTTTCTTT
CASSQSGSQNTEAFF
>TRBV18|.|TRBD1|TRBJ1-2
TGTGCCAGCTCACCGTTACAGGGGGAAGGCTACACCTTC
CASSPLQGEGYTF
>TRBV3-1/TRBV3-2|.|TRBD1|TRBJ2-7
TGTGCCAGCAGCCAAGATTGGACAGGGGTTGAGTACGAGCAGTACTTC
CASSQDWTGVEYEQYF
>TRBV5-1|.|.|TRBJ1-6
TGCGCCAGCAGCTCTACCAGACAGGAGAGCTCCTATAATTCACCCCTCCACTTT
CASSSTRQESSYNSPLHF
>TRBV11-3|.|.|TRBJ2-5
TGTGCCAGCAGCTTAGGCCCGGAGAAAGAGACCCAGTACTTC
CASSLGPEKETQYF
>TRBV6-1|.|.|TRBJ1-5
TGTGCCAGCAGTGATGTCTGGCAGCCCCAGCATTTT
CASSDVWQPQHF
>TRBV19|few|.|TRBJ2-7
TGTGCCAGTAGTATACGGGGCTCCCGGGCCTACGAGCAGTACTTC
CASSIRGSRAYEQYF
>TRBV7-6|.|.|TRBJ1-6
TGTGCCAGCAGCCGCGACCTCCGGGGGGCTTCACCCCTCCACTTT
CASSRDLRGASPLHF
>TRBV5-1|.|.|TRBJ1-2
TGCGCCAGCAGCTTGATGTCCGGCGGCCCCTCTAGCGGCTACACCTTC
CASSLMSGGPSSGYTF
>TRBV3-1/TRBV3-2|.|.|TRBJ1-1
TGTGCCAGCAGCCAAGGATCAGGTGGTAACACTGAAGCTTTCTTT
CASSQGSGGNTEAFF
>TRBV7-9|.|TRBD1|TRBJ2-7
TGTGCCAGCAGCTTAGTTGCAGGGGGTCACTACGAGCAGTACTTC
CASSLVAGGHYEQYF
>TRBV15|once|.|TRBJ2-7
TGTGCCACCAGCAGAGATTTGGCGACAGCTGCGAGGGAGCAGTACTTC
CATSRDLATAAREQYF
>TRBV12-3/TRBV12-4|.|.|TRBJ1-2
TGTGCCAGCAGTTTGTCCGAGAACTATGGCTACACCTTC
CASSLSENYGYTF
>TRBV27|.|.|TRBJ1-1
TGTGCCAGCAGTTTTGACCATTACACTGAAGCTTTCTTT
CASSFDHYTEAFF
>TRBV27|.|.|TRBJ1-4
TGTGCCAGCAGTTTATTAAGTACGGAAAAACTGTTTTTT
CASSLLSTEKLFF
>TRBV3-1/TRBV3-2|.|.|TRBJ2-1
TGTGCCAGCAGCCCGGCGGCTTCAACCTCCTACAATGAGCAGTTCTTC
CASSPAASTSYNEQFF
>TRBV7-2|.|.|TRBJ1-5
TGTGCCAGCAGCTTAGATGCGAGGGTACAGCCCCAGCATTTT
CASSLDARVQPQHF
>TRBV3-1/TRBV3-2|few|.|TRBJ2-4
TGTGCCAGCAGCCCAGGGGAAATAGACATTCAGTACTTC
CASSPGEIDIQYF
>TRBV19|.|.|TRBJ1-2
TGTGCCAGTAGTGAACAGTTTATTAGCGGGAGTGGCTACACCTTC
CASSEQFISGSGYTF
>TRBV11-3|.|.|TRBJ2-3
TGTGCCAGCAGCTTAGGATACCGCCCTACGCAGTATTTT
CASSLGYRPTQYF
>TRBV5-1|.|.|TRBJ2-7
TGCGCCAGCAGCTTAACTACCTTCTACGAGCAGTACTTC
CASSLTTFYEQYF
>TRBV24-1|.|.|TRBJ2-7
TGTGCCACCAGTAACGGGGAAAGCTACGAGCAGTACTTC
CATSNGESYEQYF
>TRBV28|.|.|TRBJ1-1
TGTGCCAGCAGTTTAGGTGCTGAAGCTTTCTTT
CASSLGAEAFF
>TRBV5-5|.|.|TRBJ1-4
TGTGCCAGCAGCCAGCGGACTGGTAATGAAAAACTGTTTTTT
CASSQRTGNEKLFF
>TRBV2|.|.|TRBJ2-5
TGTGCCAGCAGTGAGGGGGCCTCATCGACCCAGTACTTC
CASSEGASSTQYF
>TRBV11-1|.|.|TRBJ2-7
TGTGCCAGCAGCTTACAGGAATTCTACGAGCAGTACTTC
CASSLQEFYEQYF
>TRBV28|.|TRBD2|TRBJ2-1
TGTGCCAGCAGCTCAAAGACTAGCGGCCGCTCCTACAATGAGCAGTTCTTC
CASSSKTSGRSYNEQFF
>TRBV30|.|TRBD2|TRBJ2-1
TGTGCCTGGAGTGTACAGATAGCGGGAATGAGGCAGTTCTTC
CAWSVQIAGMRQFF
>TRBV14|.|.|TRBJ2-2
TGTGCCAGCAGCCAAGTCCGTACCGGGGAGCTGTTTTTT
CASSQVRTGELFF
>TRBV7-6|.|.|TRBJ2-5
TGTGCCAGCAGCCGTGCTGGAGGGGCAGGAGAGACCCAGTACTTC
CASSRAGGAGETQYF
>TRBV12-2|.|.|TRBJ1-2
TGTGCAAGTCGCAGTCTGGGACAGGGCTATGGCTACACCTTC
CASRSLGQGYGYTF
>TRBV18|.|.|TRBJ2-2
TGTGCCAGCTCACCGGACATCGTTGGCGGGGAGCTGTTTTTT
CASSPDIVGGELFF
>TRBV18|.|TRBD1|TRBJ1-5
TGTGCCAGCTCATGGGACAGGAATCAGCCCCAGCATTTT
CASSWDRNQPQHF
>TRBV28|.|.|TRBJ2-3
TGTGCCAGCAGTTCGCCGTCCCGGGTGGGCGCAGATACGCAGTATTTT
CASSSPSRVGADTQYF
>TRBV3-1/TRBV3-2|.|.|TRBJ2-7
TGTGCCAGCAGCCCACCGATGAGCCGCGTGAAGCAGTACTTC
CASSPPMSRVKQYF
>TRBV19|.|.|TRBJ2-2
TGTGCCAGTACTCGACTAGTTAACACCGGGGAGCTGTTTTTT
CASTRLVNTGELFF
>TRBV5-1|.|TRBD1|TRBJ2-2
TGCGCCAGCAGCCAGGTCGGGACAGGGCGGACCGGGGAGCTGTTTTTT
CASSQVGTGRTGELFF
>TRBV19|.|TRBD2|TRBJ2-7
TGTGCCAGTAGTATAGTTTCCGGGACTACCATAGGGTACGAGCAGTACTTC
CASSIVSGTTIGYEQYF